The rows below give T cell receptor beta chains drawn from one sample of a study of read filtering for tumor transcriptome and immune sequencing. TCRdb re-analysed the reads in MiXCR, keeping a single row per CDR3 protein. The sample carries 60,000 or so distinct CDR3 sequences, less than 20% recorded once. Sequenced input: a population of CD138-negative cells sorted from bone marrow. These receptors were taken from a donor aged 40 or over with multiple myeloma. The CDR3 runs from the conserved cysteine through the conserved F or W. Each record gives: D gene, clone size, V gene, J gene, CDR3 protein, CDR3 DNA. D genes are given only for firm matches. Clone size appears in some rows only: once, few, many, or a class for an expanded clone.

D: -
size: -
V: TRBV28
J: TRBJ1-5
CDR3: CASSLRRLNQPQHF
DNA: TGTGCCAGCAGTTTAAGACGGCTAAATCAGCCCCAGCATTTT

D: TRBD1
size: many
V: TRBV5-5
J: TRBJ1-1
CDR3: CASSLTGTENTEAFF
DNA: TGTGCCAGCAGCTTGACCGGGACAGAGAACACTGAAGCTTTCTTT

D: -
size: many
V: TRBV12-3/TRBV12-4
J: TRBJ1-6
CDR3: CASSPPNSPLHF
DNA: TGTGCCAGCAGTCCACCAAATTCACCCCTCCACTTT

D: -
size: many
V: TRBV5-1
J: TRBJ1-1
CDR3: CASSTAVPNTEAFF
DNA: TGCGCCAGCAGCACCGCAGTACCGAACACTGAAGCTTTCTTT

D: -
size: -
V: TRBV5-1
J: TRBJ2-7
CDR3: CASSLGLSTSSYEQYF
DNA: TGCGCCAGCAGCTTGGGCCTGTCAACGTCGTCCTACGAGCAGTACTTC

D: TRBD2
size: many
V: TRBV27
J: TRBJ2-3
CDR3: CASSQNGLAIDTQYF
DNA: TGTGCCAGCAGCCAAAACGGACTAGCAATAGATACGCAGTATTTT

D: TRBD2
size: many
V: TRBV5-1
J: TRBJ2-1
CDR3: CASSLFSGIASSYNEQFF
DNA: TGCGCCAGCAGCCTTTTTAGCGGGATCGCTAGCTCCTACAATGAGCAGTTCTTC

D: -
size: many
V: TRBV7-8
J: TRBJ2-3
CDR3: CASSPSADTQYF
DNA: TGTGCCAGCAGCCCGTCTGCTGATACGCAGTATTTT

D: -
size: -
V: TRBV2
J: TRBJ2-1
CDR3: CASRAAGSYSEQFF
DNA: TGTGCCAGCAGGGCAGCGGGTTCCTACAGTGAGCAGTTCTTC

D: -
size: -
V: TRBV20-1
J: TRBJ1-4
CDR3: CSARGRGNEKLFF
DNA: TGCAGTGCTCGGGGCAGGGGCAATGAAAAACTGTTTTTT

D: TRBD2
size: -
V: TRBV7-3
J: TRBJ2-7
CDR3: CASSFGLAGASEQYF
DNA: TGTGCCAGCAGCTTCGGACTAGCGGGAGCCTCCGAGCAGTACTTC

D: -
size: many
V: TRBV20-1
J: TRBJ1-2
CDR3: CSAKNPDRSVTF
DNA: TGCAGTGCCAAGAACCCAGACAGGTCCGTCACCTTC

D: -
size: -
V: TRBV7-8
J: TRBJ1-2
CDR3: CASSKGPQQRYGYTF
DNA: TGTGCCAGCAGTAAGGGTCCCCAGCAGAGGTATGGCTACACCTTC

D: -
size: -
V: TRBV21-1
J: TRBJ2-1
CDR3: CASSKNTSGGDGEQFF
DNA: TGTGCCAGCAGCAAAAACACTAGCGGGGGGGATGGTGAACAGTTCTTC

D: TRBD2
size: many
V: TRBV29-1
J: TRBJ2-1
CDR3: CSCQSFRTSGRGNEQFF
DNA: TGCAGCTGTCAAAGCTTTAGGACTAGCGGGAGGGGGAATGAGCAGTTCTTC

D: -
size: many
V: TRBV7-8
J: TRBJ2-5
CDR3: CASSLASGRPSGTQYF
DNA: TGTGCCAGCAGCTTAGCGTCAGGTCGCCCCTCAGGGACCCAGTACTTC

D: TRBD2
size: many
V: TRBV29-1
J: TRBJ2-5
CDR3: CSVTWGGGETQYF
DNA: TGCAGCGTGACATGGGGGGGTGGCGAGACCCAGTACTTC

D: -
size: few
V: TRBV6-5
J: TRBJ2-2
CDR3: CASRMDGDTGELFF
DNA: TGTGCCAGCAGGATGGACGGAGACACCGGGGAGCTGTTTTTT

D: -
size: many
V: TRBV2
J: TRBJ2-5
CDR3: CASSARETQYF
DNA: TGTGCCAGCAGTGCGCGCGAGACCCAGTACTTC

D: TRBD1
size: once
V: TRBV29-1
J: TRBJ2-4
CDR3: CSVEPTGARNIQYF
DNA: TGCAGCGTTGAACCCACAGGGGCCAGAAACATTCAGTACTTC

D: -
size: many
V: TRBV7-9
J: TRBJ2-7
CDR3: CASSPTGTGEQYF
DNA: TGTGCCAGCAGCCCGACCGGGACGGGGGAGCAGTACTTC

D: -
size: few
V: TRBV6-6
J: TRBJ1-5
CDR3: CASTRNSNQPQHF
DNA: TGTGCCAGCACAAGGAATAGCAATCAGCCCCAGCATTTT

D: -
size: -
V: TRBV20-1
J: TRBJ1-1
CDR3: CSARGDTEAFF
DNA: TGCAGTGCTCGAGGGGACACTGAAGCTTTCTTT

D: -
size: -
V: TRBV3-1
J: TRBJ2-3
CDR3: CASSHAPDTQYF
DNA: TGTGCCAGCAGCCACGCCCCAGATACGCAGTATTTT

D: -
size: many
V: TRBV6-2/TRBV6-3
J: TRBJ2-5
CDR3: CASSYGEGIETQYF
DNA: TGTGCCAGCAGTTACGGTGAGGGGATCGAGACCCAGTACTTC

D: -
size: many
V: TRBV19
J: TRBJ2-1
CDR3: CASSIAMGGLSHEQFF
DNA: TGTGCCAGTAGTATAGCTATGGGGGGGCTCTCCCATGAGCAGTTCTTC

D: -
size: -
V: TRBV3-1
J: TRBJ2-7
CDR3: CASSKPGQGGFEQYF
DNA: TGTGCCAGCAGCAAACCGGGACAAGGCGGATTCGAGCAGTACTTC

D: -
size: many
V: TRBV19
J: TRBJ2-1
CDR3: CASSVTGVKQFF
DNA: TGTGCCAGTAGTGTCACGGGAGTAAAACAGTTCTTC

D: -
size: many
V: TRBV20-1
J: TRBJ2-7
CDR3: CSAMSDQVGYEQYF
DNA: TGCAGTGCTATGTCAGATCAGGTTGGTTACGAGCAGTACTTC

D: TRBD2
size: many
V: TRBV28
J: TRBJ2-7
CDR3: CASNRPGLADPRGYF
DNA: TGTGCCAGCAATAGACCGGGACTAGCGGACCCAAGAGGGTACTTC

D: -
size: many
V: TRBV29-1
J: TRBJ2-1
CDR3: CSVEPSGAYNEQFF
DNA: TGCAGCGTTGAACCCTCGGGTGCCTACAATGAGCAGTTCTTC

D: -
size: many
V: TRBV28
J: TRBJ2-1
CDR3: CASSLLRGASYNEQFF
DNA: TGTGCCAGCAGTTTGTTGAGGGGGGCCTCCTACAATGAGCAGTTCTTC

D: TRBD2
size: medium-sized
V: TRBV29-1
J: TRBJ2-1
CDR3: CSVSGLGYNEQFF
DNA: TGCAGCGTGTCGGGACTAGGATACAATGAGCAGTTCTTC

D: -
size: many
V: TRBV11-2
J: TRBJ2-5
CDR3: CASSPDQETQYF
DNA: TGTGCCAGCAGCCCCGACCAAGAGACCCAGTACTTC

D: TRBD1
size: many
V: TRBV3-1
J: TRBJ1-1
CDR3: CASSPTGVNTEAFF
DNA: TGTGCCAGCAGCCCGACAGGGGTGAACACTGAAGCTTTCTTT

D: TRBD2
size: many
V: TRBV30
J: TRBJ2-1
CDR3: CAWRKVASGSRVAYNEQFF
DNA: TGTGCCTGGAGGAAAGTGGCTAGCGGGAGTAGGGTGGCCTACAATGAGCAGTTCTTC

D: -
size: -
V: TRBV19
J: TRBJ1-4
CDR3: CASTAFGKLFF
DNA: TGTGCCAGTACAGCGTTCGGAAAACTGTTTTTT

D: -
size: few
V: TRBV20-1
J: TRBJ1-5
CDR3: CSASGSFGTSNQPQHF
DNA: TGCAGTGCTAGTGGTTCATTCGGCACAAGCAATCAGCCCCAGCATTTT

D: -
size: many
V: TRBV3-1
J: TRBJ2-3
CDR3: CASSPRTPLNTDTQYF
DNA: TGTGCCAGCAGCCCCCGGACTCCTCTGAACACAGATACGCAGTATTTT

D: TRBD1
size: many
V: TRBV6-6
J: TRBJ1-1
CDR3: CASSYLGQRNTEAFF
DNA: TGTGCCAGCAGTTACCTGGGACAGCGAAACACTGAAGCTTTCTTT

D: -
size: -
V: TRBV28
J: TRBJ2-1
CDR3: CASSSGGLAVYNEQFF
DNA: TGTGCCAGCAGTTCAGGGGGGCTAGCGGTTTACAATGAGCAGTTCTTC

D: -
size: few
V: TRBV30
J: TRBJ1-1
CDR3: CAWMVSRATEAFF
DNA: TGTGCCTGGATGGTCTCAAGGGCCACTGAAGCTTTCTTT

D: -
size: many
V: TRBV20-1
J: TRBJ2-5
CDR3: CSARKGAGYEETQYF
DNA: TGCAGTGCCCGAAAAGGGGCGGGGTACGAAGAGACCCAGTACTTC

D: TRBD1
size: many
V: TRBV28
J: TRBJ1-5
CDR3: CASSFIGRVGGQPQHF
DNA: TGTGCCAGCAGTTTTATCGGCAGGGTAGGGGGCCAGCCCCAGCATTTT

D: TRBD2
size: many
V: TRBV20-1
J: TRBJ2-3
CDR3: CSARDTSAADTQYF
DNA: TGCAGTGCTAGAGACACTAGCGCAGCAGATACGCAGTATTTT

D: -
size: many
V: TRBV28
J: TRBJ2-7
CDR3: CASSSPGALDF
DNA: TGTGCCAGCAGTTCCCCCGGGGCCCTTGACTTC

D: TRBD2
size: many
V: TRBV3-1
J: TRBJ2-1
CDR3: CASSQDDSGGAYNEQFF
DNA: TGTGCCAGCAGCCAAGACGATAGCGGGGGGGCCTACAATGAGCAGTTCTTC

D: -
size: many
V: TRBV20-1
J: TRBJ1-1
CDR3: CSARIGAYTEAFF
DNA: TGCAGTGCTAGAATTGGGGCGTACACTGAAGCTTTCTTT

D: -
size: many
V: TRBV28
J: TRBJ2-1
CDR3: CASSLTYSYNEQFF
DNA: TGTGCCAGCAGTTTGACGTACTCCTACAATGAGCAGTTCTTC

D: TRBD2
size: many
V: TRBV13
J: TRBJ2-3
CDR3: CASSPPSGAPDTQYF
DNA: TGTGCCAGCAGCCCACCTAGCGGGGCCCCAGATACGCAGTATTTT